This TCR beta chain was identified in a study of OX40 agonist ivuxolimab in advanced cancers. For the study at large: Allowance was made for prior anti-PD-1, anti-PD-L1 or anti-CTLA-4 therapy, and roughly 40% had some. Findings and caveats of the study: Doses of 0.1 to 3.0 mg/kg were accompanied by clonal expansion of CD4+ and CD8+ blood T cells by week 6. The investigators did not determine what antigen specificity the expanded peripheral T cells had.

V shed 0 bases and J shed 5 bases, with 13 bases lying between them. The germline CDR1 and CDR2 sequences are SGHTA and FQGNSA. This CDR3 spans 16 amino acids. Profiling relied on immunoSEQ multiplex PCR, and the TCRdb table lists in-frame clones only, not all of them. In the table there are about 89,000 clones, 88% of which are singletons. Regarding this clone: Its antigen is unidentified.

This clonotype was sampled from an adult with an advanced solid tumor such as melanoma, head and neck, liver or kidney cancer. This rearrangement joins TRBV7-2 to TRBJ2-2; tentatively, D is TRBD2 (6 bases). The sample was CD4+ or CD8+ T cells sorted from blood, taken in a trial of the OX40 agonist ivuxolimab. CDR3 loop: CASSLASQGGTGELFF. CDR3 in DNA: TGTGCCAGCAGCTTAGCGTCCCAGGGAGGAACCGGGGAGCTGTTTTTT.